Shown below are 16 T cell receptor beta chains from a single sample sequenced in a study of blood T cell repertoires in COVID-19 (dated by TCRdb to between 2020 and 2021). The library was produced with the immunoSEQ multiplex PCR assay. Sourced from immuneACCESS, this table was stored by TCRdb with only in-frame sequences that have V and J called. A share of the clones is absent; for the studies checked, an unresolved V gene accounts for under half, and the remainder has no known explanation. The sample table records about 99,000 clones; about four fifths of these occur just once. Clones ranked in the top ten supply under 30% of the sample. Sequenced: peripheral blood. Receptor source: a man in his 60s with acute or convalescent COVID-19.

The chain uses TRBV29-1 and TRBJ1-1; D uncertain. Trimming took 7 bases from V and 4 from J, leaving 7 bases between them. Germline-derived CDR1 and CDR2 are SQVTM and ANQGSEA. The length of the CDR3 is 10 residues. The CDR3 spells CSAQATEAFF. The CDR3, as DNA: TGCAGCGCCCAAGCCACTGAAGCTTTCTTT.

The chain combines TRBV7-9 with TRBJ1-3; 9 nucleotides match TRBD1. V trimming: 3 bases; J trimming: 4 bases; junction bases outside the gene matches: 4. Germline CDR1 and CDR2: SEHNR and FQNEAQ (reference sequence). This CDR3 spans 15 amino acids. CDR3 nucleotides: TGTGCCAGCAGCTTCAGGACAGGGGTCGGAAACACCATATATTTT. Translation gives CASSFRTGVGNTIYF.

V is TRBV18 and J is TRBJ1-2, with 8 bases fitting TRBD1. The CDR3 runs to 13 residues. Per germline, CDR1 KGHSH and CDR2 LQKENI. V gave up 5 bases and J gave up 8 bases; unmatched junction bases: 7. DNA for the CDR3: TGTGCCAGCTCAGAGTCAGGGGGCCACGGCTACACCTTC. Translating it yields CASSESGGHGYTF.

The chain employs TRBV5-1 and TRBJ2-1; 12 positions match TRBD1. The CDR3 is 18 residues long. Germline CDR1 SGHRS, CDR2 YFSETQ. V lost 6 bases and J lost 6; bases outside the gene matches: 16. DNA of the CDR3: TGCGCCAGCACCAAACTTGCCCCGGGACAGGGGGCGAGCAATGAGCAGTTCTTC. It is translated as CASTKLAPGQGASNEQFF.

V gene TRBV11-3 combines with J gene TRBJ2-5, with 9 bases fitting TRBD2. CDR1 SGHNT and CDR2 YENEEA come from the germline V gene. This CDR3 is 15 amino acids long. Trimming took 7 bases from V and 3 from J; bases not matched to a gene: 9. CDR3 in DNA: TGTGCCAGCACCGTAGGGGCTAGCGGGAAAGAGACCCAGTACTTC. Amino acids: CASTVGASGKETQYF. Using reference TRBV11-3 and TRBJ2-5 for the parts outside the CDR3, the full variable domain is EAGVVQSPRYKIIEKKQPVAFWCNPISGHNTLYWYLQNLGQGPELLIRYENEEAVDDSQLPKDRFSAERLKGVDSTLKIQPAELGDSAVYLCASTVGASGKETQYFGPGTRLLVL.

The genes are TRBV3-1 (or the pseudogene TRBV3-2) and TRBJ1-1; TRBD1 might be the D (5 bases). Deletions cut 3 bases from V and 4 bases from J, with 9 bases between. This CDR3 comprises 13 residues. Germline loops: CDR1 LGHDT, CDR2 YNNKEL (reference sequence). The CDR3 nucleotides are TGTGCCAGCAGCCAGGAACAGGTCACTGAAGCTTTCTTT. Its protein is CASSQEQVTEAFF.

This chain uses TRBV5-1 with TRBJ2-3; D is undetermined. The V and J ends lost 4 bases and 2 bases respectively, with 5 bases between them. The CDR3 is 12 amino acids. Looked up from germline, CDR1 is SGHRS and CDR2 is YFSETQ. For the CDR3, the DNA is TGCGCCAGCAGCGTCAACACAGATACGCAGTATTTT. Translating it yields CASSVNTDTQYF.

The genes are TRBV19 and TRBJ2-7, with TRBD1 matching 8 bases. CDR3 length: 14 residues. The germline V gene encodes CDR1 LNHDA and CDR2 SQIVND (reference sequence). Losses at the gene ends were 1 base for V and 6 bases for J; bases not matched to a gene: 5. CDR3 in amino acids: CASSIARGLREQYF. The CDR3 DNA is TGTGCCAGTAGTATAGCCAGGGGGCTGCGCGAGCAGTACTTC.

V gene TRBV29-1 combines with J gene TRBJ2-5; tentatively, D is TRBD2 (5 bases). The CDR3 contains 12 residues. CDR1 is SQVTM, CDR2 ANQGSEA, per germline. V was clipped by 4 bases and J by 4 bases, with 10 bases between them. The CDR3 DNA is TGCAGCGTTGGGGGAGAAGCAGAGACCCAGTACTTC. It encodes CSVGGEAETQYF. The entire variable domain, with the rest obtained from reference TRBV29-1 and TRBJ2-5, is as follows: SAVISQKPSRDICQRGTSLTIQCQVDSQVTMMFWYRQQPGQSLTLIATANQGSEATYESGFVIDKFPISRPNLTFSTLTVSNMSPEDSSIYLCSVGGEAETQYFGPGTRLLVL.

The chain has TRBV11-2 and TRBJ1-2; the match to TRBD1 covers 9 bases. The CDR3 contains 13 residues. Germline V gene lookup returns CDR1 SGHAT and CDR2 FQNNGV. Germline trimming cut 5 bases from V and 6 bases from J; bases unmatched to any gene: 4. The CDR3 sequence: CASSVRTGDGYTF. As DNA, the CDR3 is TGTGCCAGCAGCGTCCGGACAGGGGATGGCTACACCTTC.

This chain uses TRBV2 with TRBJ2-3; 9 nucleotides line up with TRBD1. Germline V CDR1 and CDR2: SNHLY, FYNNEI. The length of the CDR3 is 16 residues. V gave up 7 bases and J gave up 4 bases; unmatched junction bases: 12. CDR3 DNA: TGTGCCAGCACCCCTCCCATGGGACAGGGTGCAGATACGCAGTATTTT. It yields the protein CASTPPMGQGADTQYF.

DNA for the CDR3: TGTGCCAGCAGTCCCGGACAGACTGAAGCTTTCTTT. It codes for CASSPGQTEAFF. This sequence joins TRBV6-2 or TRBV6-3 and TRBJ1-1, with D possibly TRBD1 on 6 matching bases. Germline assignment: CDR1 MNHEY and CDR2 SVGEGT. There are 12 residues in the CDR3. V was trimmed by 5 bases and J by 5 bases, leaving 9 bases between them.

The DNA for the CDR3 is TGTGCCAGCAGCTTGTCAGGTCACACAGATACGCAGTATTTT. Its translation: CASSLSGHTDTQYF. The chain couples TRBV5-5 to TRBJ2-3; D ambiguous. The CDR3 loop spans 14 amino acids. CDR1 and CDR2 from the germline V gene are SGHKS and YYEKEE (reference sequence). V shed 1 base and J shed 2 bases, with 8 bases lying between them.

V and J are TRBV10-3 and TRBJ2-1; 13 nucleotides match TRBD2. The V segment lost 6 bases and the J segment 3 bases; nucleotides outside the gene matches: 2. The CDR3 length is 15 residues. Germline CDR1 is ENHRY and CDR2 is SYGVKD. CDR3 sequence (DNA): TGTGCCATCAGCGGGACTAGCGGGAACTACAATGAGCAGTTCTTC. This codes for CAISGTSGNYNEQFF.

Here the CDR3 DNA reads TGTGCCAGCAGTTTGTTAGCGGGAGAGACCCAGTACTTC. It translates to CASSLLAGETQYF. The chain is built from TRBV28 and TRBJ2-5; 7 bases are shared with TRBD2. CDR1 and CDR2 (germline): MDHEN, SYDVKM. Trimming cost V 3 bases and J 4 bases; bases outside gene matches: 2. This CDR3 contains 13 residues.

J is TRBJ2-7 and V is TRBV19; D is perhaps TRBD2 (7 bases). The CDR3 loop spans 14 amino acids. V was trimmed by 4 bases and J by 5 bases, leaving 15 bases between them. Germline values: CDR1 LNHDA, CDR2 SQIVND (reference sequence). The CDR3 sequence: CASSTSQGGDEQYF. The CDR3 DNA is TGTGCCAGTAGTACCTCACAAGGGGGGGACGAGCAGTACTTC. The whole variable domain, filled in from reference TRBV19 and TRBJ2-7, reads DGGITQSPKYLFRKEGQNVTLSCEQNLNHDAMYWYRQDPGQGLRLIYYSQIVNDFQKGDIAEGYSVSREKKESFPLTVTSAQKNPTAFYLCASSTSQGGDEQYFGPGTRLTVT.